The rows below give T cell receptor beta chains drawn from one sample of a study of OX40 agonist ivuxolimab in advanced cancers. Data came from immunoSEQ multiplex PCR; TCRdb stores just in-frame clones and leaves some out. The sample lists 70,000 or so clones, over 80% seen once, with nearly 0.8% in the top ten. The sample in question was CD4+ or CD8+ T cells sorted from blood, obtained in a trial of the OX40 agonist ivuxolimab. The receptors stem from an adult with an advanced solid tumor such as melanoma, head and neck, liver or kidney cancer. Each CDR3 is given with its conserved first and last residue.

v_call	j_call	cdr3_aa
TRBV6-1	TRBJ1-5	CASSETWTGGNQPQHF
TRBV6-1	TRBJ1-5	CASSQVGQVNQPQHF
TRBV5-6	TRBJ1-2	CASSRQDRYYGYTF
TRBV20-1	TRBJ1-6	CSAKGNSPLHF
TRBV30	TRBJ1-2	CAWSGTGDNYGYTF
TRBV27	TRBJ1-2	CASSLQADRGRNGYTF
TRBV5-6	TRBJ2-6	CASSLSTGVHTGANVLTF
TRBV7-2	TRBJ2-7	CASSLARNSYEQYF
TRBV5-1	TRBJ1-3	CASSLGTYDSGNTIYF
TRBV6-4	TRBJ2-1	CASSDLAGLALNEQFF
TRBV5-6	TRBJ1-2	CASSLVDREDYGYTF
TRBV19	TRBJ1-6	CASSWGQGGSPLHF
TRBV5-8	TRBJ1-1	CASSLAPPIQGDTEAFF
TRBV11-3	TRBJ2-1	CASSRGGQNNEQFF
TRBV10-3	TRBJ2-4	CAISGTGGGENIQYF
TRBV6-1	TRBJ2-7	CASSRGVGLDEQYF
TRBV18	TRBJ1-3	CASSPPGQGGNTIYF
TRBV15	TRBJ2-7	CATSRELGGFYEQYF
TRBV5-6	TRBJ2-7	CASSYGTGASYEQYF
TRBV11-2	TRBJ2-1	CASSLEPTNEQFF
TRBV7-8	TRBJ2-5	CASTLGGTVAGTQYF